These T cell receptor beta chains were read from a single sample in a study of blood T cell repertoires in COVID-19. Method: immunoSEQ multiplex PCR; TCRdb's copy keeps in-frame clones and lacks some. The data hold fewer than 350,000 clones, with around 89% observed a single time. Material: PBMCs or T cells enriched from blood (not recorded which). The receptor set was obtained from a woman in her twenties or thirties with acute COVID-19. The CDR3 runs from the conserved cysteine through the conserved F or W. D genes are given only for firm matches. Not every row has a clone size; where given, it reads once, few, many or a size class.

clone_size j_call d_call v_call cdr3_aa cdr3_nt
- TRBJ1-2 - TRBV10-1 CASRADGIPLKDTF TGCGCCAGCAGAGCGGACGGTATCCCCCTAAAGGACACCTTC
once TRBJ1-3 TRBD1 TRBV28 CASTRDRISGNTIYF TGTGCCAGCACCCGGGACAGAATCTCTGGAAACACCATATATTTT
- TRBJ2-7 TRBD2 TRBV4-1 CASSQLTSGYEQYF TGCGCCAGCAGCCAATTGACTAGCGGTTACGAGCAGTACTTC
once TRBJ1-1 TRBD1 TRBV6-1 CASSERTGGKDTEAFF TGTGCCAGCAGTGAAAGGACAGGGGGCAAAGATACTGAAGCTTTCTTT
- TRBJ2-1 - TRBV10-3 CAISDETSEQFF TGTGCCATCAGTGATGAAACTAGTGAGCAGTTCTTC
- TRBJ2-7 TRBD1 TRBV5-1 CASSLVVGTVSEQYF TGCGCCAGCAGCTTGGTAGTTGGGACAGTGTCTGAGCAGTACTTC
- TRBJ1-2 - TRBV5-4 CASSLATGTYGYTF TGTGCCAGCAGCTTGGCCACAGGGACCTATGGCTACACCTTC
- TRBJ2-5 TRBD2 TRBV30 CAWSGTSGQETQYF TGTGCCTGGAGTGGGACTAGCGGCCAAGAGACCCAGTACTTC
- TRBJ2-2 - TRBV6-6 CASSSRENTGELFF TGTGCCAGCAGTTCTAGAGAAAACACCGGGGAGCTGTTTTTT
- TRBJ2-3 TRBD2 TRBV24-1 CATSGGGRPLKDTQYF TGTGCCACCAGTGGTGGCGGGAGACCTTTAAAAGATACGCAGTATTTT
- TRBJ2-1 TRBD1 TRBV7-2 CASSLNQASPTGGNEQFF TGTGCCAGCAGCTTAAATCAAGCGTCTCCGACAGGGGGAAATGAGCAGTTCTTC
- TRBJ2-5 TRBD2 TRBV28 CASSSPFPTSGRAGETQYF TGTGCCAGCAGTTCCCCTTTCCCGACTAGCGGGAGGGCCGGGGAGACCCAGTACTTC
- TRBJ1-1 - TRBV12-3/TRBV12-4 CASTGAMNTEAFF TGTGCCAGCACAGGGGCCATGAACACTGAAGCTTTCTTT
- TRBJ2-7 TRBD2 TRBV7-9 CASSNSGLAGEVIGAEQYF TGTGCCAGCAGCAACTCGGGACTAGCGGGAGAAGTTATTGGGGCCGAGCAGTACTTC
- TRBJ1-4 - TRBV2 CASSDVGSVYEKLFF TGTGCCAGCAGTGATGTTGGCAGTGTTTATGAAAAACTGTTTTTT
- TRBJ2-7 TRBD1 TRBV11-2 CASSWPSGQGGYEQYF TGTGCCAGCAGCTGGCCGTCGGGACAGGGGGGCTACGAGCAGTACTTC
- TRBJ2-7 - TRBV19 CASRGGYEQYF TGTGCCAGTAGGGGGGGCTACGAGCAGTACTTC
- TRBJ2-7 TRBD1 TRBV28 CASSPRTGVNEQYF TGTGCCAGCAGCCCTAGGACAGGCGTGAACGAGCAGTACTTC
- TRBJ2-6 TRBD1 TRBV27 CASSPGQGLSGANVLTF TGTGCCAGCAGTCCCGGACAGGGGCTCTCTGGGGCCAACGTCCTGACTTTC
- TRBJ1-5 TRBD1 TRBV2 CASSDRTGANQPQHF TGTGCCAGCAGTGACCGGACAGGGGCCAATCAGCCCCAGCATTTT
- TRBJ1-5 - TRBV27 CASSLKAPFPGGNQPQHF TGTGCCAGCAGTTTAAAGGCCCCCTTCCCCGGGGGCAATCAGCCCCAGCATTTT
- TRBJ2-3 TRBD2 TRBV9 CASSPRGEGPDTQYF TGTGCCAGCAGCCCAAGAGGGGAGGGGCCAGATACGCAGTATTTT
- TRBJ1-5 TRBD1 TRBV27 CASSRTGGDLYGQPQHF TGTGCCAGCAGTAGGACAGGGGGCGATCTGTACGGTCAGCCCCAGCATTTT
- TRBJ1-2 - TRBV3-1/TRBV3-2 CASSQEGLNYGYTF TGTGCCAGCAGCCAAGAGGGACTTAACTATGGCTACACCTTC
- TRBJ2-1 TRBD2 TRBV4-1 CASSQVGGPLNEQFF TGCGCCAGCAGCCAAGTGGGAGGGCCGCTTAATGAGCAGTTCTTC
- TRBJ2-1 TRBD2 TRBV7-2 CASSLWGGRNNEQFF TGTGCCAGCAGCTTATGGGGCGGGAGAAACAATGAGCAGTTCTTC
- TRBJ2-5 - TRBV4-2 CASSRTVGIEETQYF TGTGCCAGCAGCCGGACAGTGGGGATTGAAGAGACCCAGTACTTC
- TRBJ2-7 TRBD1 TRBV28 CASRTGTGTFYEQYF TGTGCCAGCAGAACCGGGACAGGAACATTCTACGAGCAGTACTTC
once TRBJ1-3 TRBD1 TRBV19 CAVMDRAGNTIYF TGTGCCGTTATGGACAGGGCTGGAAACACCATATATTTT
- TRBJ1-1 - TRBV2 CASTRDHDTEAFF TGTGCCAGCACCCGGGATCACGACACTGAAGCTTTCTTT
- TRBJ2-3 - TRBV6-4 CASSEGGLGTDTQYF TGTGCCAGCAGTGAAGGAGGCTTGGGCACAGATACGCAGTATTTT
- TRBJ1-2 - TRBV6-5 CASSYSPEGHYTF TGTGCCAGCAGTTACTCTCCGGAGGGTCACTACACCTTC
once TRBJ1-1 TRBD1 TRBV19 CASLPGQGTYTEAFF TGTGCCAGTCTCCCGGGACAGGGAACTTACACTGAAGCTTTCTTT
- TRBJ2-1 TRBD2 TRBV29-1 CSVEGGSLAGDYNEQFF TGCAGCGTTGAGGGGGGGAGCCTAGCGGGAGACTACAATGAGCAGTTCTTC
- TRBJ2-7 - TRBV27 CASSLSGGDTYEQYF TGTGCCAGCAGTTTATCAGGGGGGGACACCTACGAGCAGTACTTC
- TRBJ2-7 - TRBV11-2 CASSLGQFSYEQYF TGTGCCAGCAGCTTAGGGCAGTTCTCCTACGAGCAGTACTTC
- TRBJ2-2 TRBD1 TRBV5-1 CASSPGQLNTGELFF TGCGCCAGCAGCCCGGGACAGCTTAACACCGGGGAGCTGTTTTTT